Presented here are 4 T cell receptor beta chains from one specimen sequenced in a study of blood T cell repertoires in COVID-19. Measured with immunoSEQ multiplex PCR; TCRdb has only the in-frame clones, and not every one. The sample holds 150,000 to 200,000 clones, 70% to 80% seen once. The sequencing sample was made of peripheral blood. These receptors originate from a man aged 45-65 years who had recovered from COVID-19.

The V call is TRBV30, the J call TRBJ2-3; D not certain. The V and J ends lost 4 bases and 0 bases respectively, with 11 bases between them. CDR1 and CDR2 from the germline V gene are GTSNPN and SVGIG (reference sequence). This CDR3 comprises 14 residues. CDR3 coding DNA: TGTGCCTGGACGGTCGCGTCTAGCACAGATACGCAGTATTTT. Protein: CAWTVASSTDTQYF. Drawing the rest from reference TRBV30 and TRBJ2-3, the complete variable domain is SQTIHQWPATLVQPVGSPLSLECTVEGTSNPNLYWYRQAAGRGLQLLFYSVGIGQISSEVPQNLSASRPQDRQFILSSKKLLLSDSGFYLCAWTVASSTDTQYFGPGTRLTVL.

The DNA for the CDR3 is TGTGCCAGTAGTTTCTCCCGGACTAGCGGGAACGAGCAGTACTTC. Its protein product is CASSFSRTSGNEQYF. The chain has TRBV19 and TRBJ2-7; TRBD2 agrees at 12 bases. The germline gives CDR1 LNHDA, CDR2 SQIVND (reference sequence). Trimming removed 5 bases from V and 5 bases from J; junction bases left unmatched: 7. CDR3 size: 15 residues.

This sequence joins TRBV27 and TRBJ1-5; 7 bases agree with TRBD1. This CDR3 is built from 15 residues. The germline gives CDR1 MNHEY, CDR2 SMNVEV (reference sequence). V shed 1 base, J shed 5 bases, and the junction held 5 bases outside the gene matches. CDR3 DNA: TGTGCCAGCAGTTTATGGGACAGCCCCGATCAGCCCCAGCATTTT. It yields the protein CASSLWDSPDQPQHF.

The chain joins TRBV10-2 to TRBJ2-7, with D uncertain. Per the germline V gene, CDR1 is WSHSY and CDR2 is SAAADI. CDR3 length: 14 amino acids. Deletions cut 7 bases from V and 5 bases from J, with 18 bases between. Written as DNA, the CDR3 is TGCGCCAGCAATACCTTTTTGGGCAAGCACGAGCAGTACTTC. Its translation is CASNTFLGKHEQYF.